A selection of T cell receptor beta chains follows, all from one sample in a study of T cells in Graves' hyperthyroidism and ophthalmopathy. TCRdb reanalysed the multiplex PCR reads using MiXCR and keeps one entry per CDR3 protein. The table includes around 450,000 distinct CDR3 sequences, 15% to 17% detected once. Material for sequencing was blood. These receptors were obtained from a woman aged 18-30 years with Graves' hyperthyroidism. The CDR3 runs from the conserved cysteine through the conserved F or W. D genes are given only for firm matches. The size of a clone is reported for some rows only, either as once, few or many, or as a class for expanded clones.

V: TRBV20-1
J: TRBJ2-2
size: NA
D: NA
DNA: TGCAGTGCAACGCGGGGATCCGGGGAGCTGTTTTTT
CDR3: CSATRGSGELFF

V: TRBV28
J: TRBJ1-4
size: few
D: TRBD1
DNA: TGTGCCAGCTCCCCCTGGACAGGGGGCGCGACTAATGAAAAACTGTTTTTT
CDR3: CASSPWTGGATNEKLFF

V: TRBV11-2
J: TRBJ2-3
size: many
D: NA
DNA: TGTGCCAGCAGCTTTCCCACAGATACGCAGTATTTT
CDR3: CASSFPTDTQYF

V: TRBV11-2
J: TRBJ2-5
size: many
D: NA
DNA: TGTGCCAGCAGACCCTTGTGGGGAACGGAGACCCAGTACTTC
CDR3: CASRPLWGTETQYF

V: TRBV3-1
J: TRBJ1-6
size: NA
D: NA
DNA: TGTGCCAGCAGCCGGAAGGCGGCGAGTTCACCCCTCCACTTT
CDR3: CASSRKAASSPLHF

V: TRBV6-5
J: TRBJ2-7
size: NA
D: TRBD2
DNA: TGTGCCAGCAGTTACTCGTCGGGGACTAGCGGGTTCTACGAGCAGTACTTC
CDR3: CASSYSSGTSGFYEQYF

V: TRBV24-1
J: TRBJ2-7
size: once
D: TRBD1
DNA: TGTGCCACCAGTGATTTAATACCGGGACAGATGAGCTCCTACGAGCAGTACTTC
CDR3: CATSDLIPGQMSSYEQYF

V: TRBV4-1
J: TRBJ2-6
size: NA
D: NA
DNA: TGCGCCAGCAGCCAAGATTTAAGAAGTCCCGGGGCCAACGTCCTGACTTTC
CDR3: CASSQDLRSPGANVLTF

V: TRBV4-3
J: TRBJ2-5
size: NA
D: NA
DNA: TGCGCCAGCAGCCAAGGGTTAGTAGCGGAAGAGACCCAGTACTTC
CDR3: CASSQGLVAEETQYF

V: TRBV4-1
J: TRBJ2-7
size: many
D: TRBD1
DNA: TGCGCCAGCAGCCAAGTAGGGACAGGGAGGGTCGAGCAGTACTTC
CDR3: CASSQVGTGRVEQYF

V: TRBV29-1
J: TRBJ2-3
size: many
D: NA
DNA: TGCAGCGTTGTGGGATTAGAGGAGACAGATACGCAGTATTTT
CDR3: CSVVGLEETDTQYF

V: TRBV14
J: TRBJ2-1
size: NA
D: TRBD2
DNA: TGTGCCAGCAGCCTCCGCGCGGGACTAATGTACAATGAGCAGTTCTTC
CDR3: CASSLRAGLMYNEQFF

V: TRBV20-1
J: TRBJ1-3
size: NA
D: NA
DNA: TGCAGTGCCCTCAACTCAGGGAGCTCTGGAAACACCATATATTTT
CDR3: CSALNSGSSGNTIYF

V: TRBV27
J: TRBJ1-1
size: many
D: NA
DNA: TGTGCCAGCAGTTTTCGGGGGAGGACTGAAGCTTTCTTT
CDR3: CASSFRGRTEAFF

V: TRBV5-1
J: TRBJ2-7
size: many
D: TRBD2
DNA: TGCGCCAGCAGCTTGGAGGTAGCGGGAGTCGGCGAGCAGTACTTC
CDR3: CASSLEVAGVGEQYF

V: TRBV11-2
J: TRBJ2-3
size: once
D: NA
DNA: TGTGCCAGCGGCCTCCTCGGAAGCACAGATACGCAGTATTTT
CDR3: CASGLLGSTDTQYF

V: TRBV20-1
J: TRBJ1-5
size: many
D: TRBD1
DNA: TGCAGTGCTAGGACTACAGGGGGGGGCAATCAGCCCCAGCATTTT
CDR3: CSARTTGGGNQPQHF

V: TRBV7-2
J: TRBJ1-1
size: few
D: NA
DNA: TGTGCCAGCAACTTAGTGGGGGCAGAGAACACTGAAGCTTTCTTT
CDR3: CASNLVGAENTEAFF

V: TRBV20-1
J: TRBJ1-5
size: few
D: NA
DNA: TGCAGTGCTAGAGATTGGGGGACCTTTAGCAATCAGCCCCAGCATTTT
CDR3: CSARDWGTFSNQPQHF

V: TRBV28
J: TRBJ2-3
size: many
D: TRBD2
DNA: TGTGCCAGCAGTTCCCTGGGGACTAGCGAGCCAGATACGCAGTATTTT
CDR3: CASSSLGTSEPDTQYF

V: TRBV4-3
J: TRBJ2-7
size: NA
D: TRBD1
DNA: TGCGCCAGACCGGGACAGGGTAGTTACGAGCAGTACTTC
CDR3: CARPGQGSYEQYF

V: TRBV5-1
J: TRBJ2-2
size: many
D: TRBD1
DNA: TGCGCCAGCAGCTTGGAGGACAGGTACACCGGGGAGCTGTTTTTT
CDR3: CASSLEDRYTGELFF